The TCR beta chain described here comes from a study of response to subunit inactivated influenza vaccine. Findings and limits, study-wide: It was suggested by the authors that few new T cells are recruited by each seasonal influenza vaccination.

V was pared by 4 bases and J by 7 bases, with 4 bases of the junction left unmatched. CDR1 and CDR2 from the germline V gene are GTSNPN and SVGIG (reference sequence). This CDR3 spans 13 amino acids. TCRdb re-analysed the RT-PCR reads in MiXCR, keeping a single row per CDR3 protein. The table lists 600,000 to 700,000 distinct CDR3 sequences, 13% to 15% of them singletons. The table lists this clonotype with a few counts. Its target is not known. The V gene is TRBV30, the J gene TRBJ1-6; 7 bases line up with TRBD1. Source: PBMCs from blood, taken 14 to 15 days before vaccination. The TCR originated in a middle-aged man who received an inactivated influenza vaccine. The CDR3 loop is CAWTGQLNSPLHF. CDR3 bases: TGTGCCTGGACGGGACAGCTAAATTCACCCCTCCACTTT.